The text below deals with one T cell receptor beta chain. This CDR3 comprises 16 residues. Germline CDR1 is MNHNS and CDR2 is SASEGT. The V segment lost 1 base and the J segment 4 bases; nucleotides outside the gene matches: 5. These data originate in a study of OX40 agonist ivuxolimab in advanced cancers. The table came from immunoSEQ multiplex PCR; TCRdb's copy has only in-frame clones and leaves some out. This table holds roughly 120,000 clones, approximately 89% found once. Sample: CD4+ or CD8+ T cells sorted from blood, taken in a trial of the OX40 agonist ivuxolimab. The V and J genes are TRBV6-1 and TRBJ2-3; 10 bases fit TRBD2. This TCR was sampled from an adult with an advanced solid tumor such as melanoma, head and neck, liver or kidney cancer. CDR3 sequence reads: CASSEGSGGAADTQYF. In DNA form, the CDR3 reads TGTGCCAGCAGTGAAGGCAGCGGGGGGGCTGCAGATACGCAGTATTTT.